Shown below are 30 T cell receptor beta chains from a single sample sequenced in a study of OX40 agonist ivuxolimab in advanced cancers. Produced via immunoSEQ multiplex PCR; TCRdb's table is partial and in-frame only. This sample has about 48,000 clones, with less than 85% found just once. The starting material was CD4+ or CD8+ T cells sorted from blood, obtained in a trial of the OX40 agonist ivuxolimab. The receptor set was obtained from an adult with an advanced solid tumor such as melanoma, head and neck, liver or kidney cancer.

This rearrangement joins TRBV6-6 to TRBJ2-2; D is uncertain. V lost 0 bases to trimming and J lost 5 bases, with 1 base between them. This CDR3 spans 12 amino acids. CDR1 and CDR2 (germline): MNHNY, SVGAGI (reference sequence). CDR3 residues: CASSYSTGELFF. CDR3 in DNA: TGTGCCAGCAGTTACTCGACCGGGGAGCTGTTTTTT.

V gene TRBV11-3 combines with J gene TRBJ2-1, with D unresolved. Between the trimmed V and J ends, which lost 5 bases and 9 bases, there was a span of 17 bases. The CDR3 covers 14 residues. Germline V lookup: CDR1 SGHNT, CDR2 YENEEA. The CDR3 reads CASSVSRSLSEQFF. The CDR3 nucleotides are TGTGCCAGCAGCGTATCACGTAGTCTGAGTGAGCAGTTCTTC.

The V gene is TRBV29-1, the J gene TRBJ2-1; 13 bases align to TRBD2. CDR3 length equals 14 residues. Germline V gene lookup returns CDR1 SQVTM and CDR2 ANQGSEA. V was pared by 6 bases and J by 7 bases, with 6 bases of the junction left unmatched. DNA for the CDR3: TGCAGCGTGGTACTAGCGGGGGGGCCTAATGAGCAGTTCTTC. Amino acids: CSVVLAGGPNEQFF.

This rearrangement joins TRBV12-5 to TRBJ1-5; D is perhaps TRBD1 (5 bases). CDR1 and CDR2 from the germline V gene are LGHNT and FRNRAP. Trimming took off 1 base at V and 9 bases at J, with 10 bases between the two ends. CDR3 length: 13 amino acids. The CDR3 here is CASGLGTQGPQHF. The CDR3 DNA sequence: TGTGCTAGTGGTTTGGGCACCCAGGGGCCCCAGCATTTT.

The chain combines TRBV6-5 with TRBJ2-2, with D unclear. Germline V gene data show CDR1 as MNHEY and CDR2 as SVGAGI. V was cut by 6 bases and J by 6 bases, with 17 bases left in between. The CDR3 extends over 15 amino acids. This CDR3 is CASRPGVVGSGELFF. The CDR3 DNA sequence: TGTGCCAGCAGGCCGGGCGTAGTTGGATCCGGGGAGCTGTTTTTT.

The gene calls are TRBV7-6 and TRBJ2-7; D tentatively fits TRBD1 or TRBD2 (5 bases each). The germline V gene encodes CDR1 SGHVS and CDR2 FNYEAQ. The V end was cut by 5 bases, the J end by 1 base, with 15 bases between. The CDR3 length is 15 residues. As DNA, the CDR3 is TGTGCCAGCAGCAACCCGGGGCCACGGTCCTACGAGCAGTACTTC. Protein: CASSNPGPRSYEQYF.

For the CDR3, the DNA is TGTGCCAGCAGTGCCTCACTGGGACTCGTTTTCTATGAGCAGTTCTTC. This gives the protein CASSASLGLVFYEQFF. The chain carries TRBV6-6 and TRBJ2-1, with D perhaps matching TRBD2 (6 bases). Trimming cost V 5 bases and J 8 bases, with 22 bases left between them. The CDR3 is 16 residues long. In germline, CDR1 is MNHNY, CDR2 SVGAGI (reference sequence).

This rearrangement joins TRBV27 to TRBJ1-2; 10 nucleotides line up with TRBD1. Germline-derived CDR1 and CDR2 are MNHEY and SMNVEV (reference sequence). This CDR3 comprises 17 residues. The trim removed 5 bases at V and 3 bases at J, leaving 12 bases unmatched. CDR3 sequence reads: CASSLNGQGEGYYGYTF. The DNA for the CDR3 is TGTGCCAGCAGTCTAAACGGACAGGGGGAGGGTTACTATGGCTACACCTTC.

This chain links TRBV4-3 with TRBJ2-2, with TRBD2 matching over 9 bases. Germline V lookup: CDR1 LGHNA, CDR2 YSLEER. This CDR3 comprises 17 residues. Trimming took 0 bases from V and 4 from J; bases not matched to a gene: 6. DNA of the CDR3: TGCGCCAGCAGCCAAGACGTGGCGGGAGGGGTCACCGGGGAGCTGTTTTTT. It encodes CASSQDVAGGVTGELFF.

The chain joins TRBV28 to TRBJ1-1; a weak D match, TRBD1 (6 bases). Trimming removed 7 bases at V and 11 bases at J, with 14 bases between. The germline V gene encodes CDR1 MDHEN and CDR2 SYDVKM. The CDR3 totals 11 residues. This chain's CDR3 is CASTLQGWAFF. The CDR3 nucleotides are TGTGCCAGCACCCTACAGGGATGGGCTTTCTTT.

Written as DNA, the CDR3 is TGTGCCAGCAGGAAACTAGCGGGGGGGACAGATACGCAGTATTTT. Its protein is CASRKLAGGTDTQYF. This chain links TRBV5-4 with TRBJ2-3; TRBD2 matches 13 bases. Per germline, CDR1 SGHNT and CDR2 YYREEE (reference sequence). This CDR3 region has 15 residues. J was trimmed by 3 bases and V by 5 bases; bases with no gene match: 3.

This clone was detected once. The chain is built from TRBV5-6 and TRBJ1-4; no definite D call. CDR3 size: 15 residues. With 0 bases removed from V and 5 bases from J, the gap between germline ends came to 11 bases. CDR1 and CDR2 from the germline V gene are SGHDT and YYEEEE. CDR3 region: CASSLAPTANEKLFF. As DNA, the CDR3 is TGTGCCAGCAGCTTGGCACCAACCGCAAATGAAAAACTGTTTTTT.

This clone was picked up one time. DNA of the CDR3: TGTGCCAGCAGTCCCAGTTGGGGCAGGGGCACCTACAATCAGCCCCAGCATTTT. Amino acid sequence: CASSPSWGRGTYNQPQHF. The genes are TRBV27 and TRBJ1-5; weak D call: TRBD1 (6 bases). CDR3 length: 18 residues. V was trimmed by 5 bases and J by 3 bases, leaving 23 bases between them. Germline V gene data show CDR1 as MNHEY and CDR2 as SMNVEV (reference sequence).

This chain links TRBV19 with TRBJ2-1, with D perhaps matching TRBD1 (5 bases). The germline gives CDR1 LNHDA, CDR2 SQIVND (reference sequence). The V gene lost 3 bases and the J gene lost 10 bases, with 13 bases spanning the gap. This CDR3 has 13 amino acids. The CDR3 DNA reads as TGTGCCAGTAGTATTGTGGCTTGGGGCGAGCAGTTCTTC. Amino acid sequence: CASSIVAWGEQFF. Complete variable domain (other parts from reference TRBV19 and TRBJ2-1): DGGITQSPKYLFRKEGQNVTLSCEQNLNHDAMYWYRQDPGQGLRLIYYSQIVNDFQKGDIAEGYSVSREKKESFPLTVTSAQKNPTAFYLCASSIVAWGEQFFGPGTRLTVL.

The chain employs TRBV9 and TRBJ1-1, with D uncertain. V lost 4 bases and J lost 3, with 10 bases in between. Per the germline V gene, CDR1 is SGDLS and CDR2 is YYNGEE. The CDR3 totals 13 residues. Here the CDR3 DNA reads TGTGCCAGCAGCTTCGGACCGGACACTGAAGCTTTCTTT. As protein: CASSFGPDTEAFF.

This chain connects TRBV2 to TRBJ1-5; D perhaps matches TRBD1 (5 bases). CDR1 is SNHLY, CDR2 FYNNEI, per germline. V lost 6 bases, J lost 2 bases, and 11 bases lay in between. The CDR3 runs to 14 residues. This CDR3 is CASSVRDGNQPQHF. DNA of the CDR3: TGTGCCAGCAGCGTTCGGGACGGCAATCAGCCCCAGCATTTT.

The genes are TRBV5-6 and TRBJ2-7; 12 positions agree with TRBD2. This CDR3 is 18 amino acids long. V dropped 3 bases and J dropped 1; count of bases not matched to a gene: 11. From germline, CDR1 is SGHDT and CDR2 YYEEEE. The chain's CDR3 is CASSSSGTSGYISYEQYF. CDR3 bases: TGTGCCAGCAGCTCCTCCGGGACTAGCGGGTATATTTCCTACGAGCAGTACTTC. Full variable domain (missing parts from reference TRBV5-6 and TRBJ2-7): DAGVTQSPTHLIKTRGQQVTLRCSPKSGHDTVSWYQQALGQGPQFIFQYYEEEERQRGNFPDRFSGHQFPNYSSELNVNALLLGDSALYLCASSSSGTSGYISYEQYFGPGTRLTVT.

This clone was seen only once. The V gene is TRBV19, the J gene TRBJ2-2, with D perhaps matching TRBD2 (5 bases). The CDR3 length is 13 residues. The germline V and J ends were trimmed by 3 bases and 5 bases, with 7 bases remaining between them. Per the germline V gene, CDR1 is LNHDA and CDR2 is SQIVND (reference sequence). The CDR3 region has the DNA TGTGCCAGTAGTATGGACTGGACCGGGGAGCTGTTTTTT. Residues: CASSMDWTGELFF.

The chain uses TRBV7-3 and TRBJ2-3; the D gene is possibly TRBD2 (6 bases). CDR3 length: 17 amino acids. V shed 3 bases and J shed 9 bases, with 25 bases lying between them. CDR1 and CDR2 (germline): SGHTA, FQGTGA. CDR3 sequence reads: CASSFKNSSAPRGTQYF. In DNA, the CDR3 is TGTGCCAGCAGCTTCAAGAATTCTAGCGCGCCGAGGGGCACGCAGTATTTT.

The rearrangement uses TRBV5-1 and TRBJ2-3, with D maybe TRBD2 (5 bases). The CDR3 sequence is 14 residues long. Germline V lookup: CDR1 SGHRS, CDR2 YFSETQ. V was cut by 1 base and J by 7 bases, with 13 bases left in between. The CDR3 protein is CASSLTRSGNTQYF. The CDR3, as DNA: TGCGCCAGCAGCTTGACACGGTCGGGGAATACGCAGTATTTT.

This clone came up a few times. The chain recombines TRBV7-2 with TRBJ2-5; 11 bases align to TRBD2. Germline trimming cut 5 bases from V and 5 bases from J; bases unmatched to any gene: 7. Germline CDR1 SGHTA, CDR2 FQGNSA. The CDR3 sequence is 15 residues long. The CDR3 DNA reads as TGTGCCAGCAGCCTCCCACTAGCGGGAGTGGAGACCCAGTACTTC. Protein: CASSLPLAGVETQYF.

In its sample, this clone was seen a few times. J is TRBJ2-1 and V is TRBV7-2; 8 nucleotides match TRBD2. With V trimmed by 2 bases and J by 0 bases, 3 bases remained unmatched. CDR3 length equals 16 residues. In germline, CDR1 is SGHTA, CDR2 FQGNSA. The CDR3 DNA reads as TGTGCCAGCAGCTTAATAAGCGGGAGCTCCTACAATGAGCAGTTCTTC. Its translation: CASSLISGSSYNEQFF.

This clone came up once. This chain uses TRBV28 with TRBJ1-2, with unresolved D. Germline V lookup: CDR1 MDHEN, CDR2 SYDVKM. The CDR3 sequence is 11 residues long. V lost 2 bases, J lost 11 bases, and 9 bases lay in between. The CDR3 nucleotides read TGTGCCAGCAGTTTACTTGCGGGGTACACCTTC. It yields the protein CASSLLAGYTF.

Written as DNA, the CDR3 is TGTGCCTTCCTAGGGGCGGGTTTCGACAATGAGCAGTTCTTC. It encodes CAFLGAGFDNEQFF. This sequence joins TRBV30 and TRBJ2-1, with D perhaps assigned TRBD1 or TRBD2 (5 bases each). V lost 7 bases to trimming and J lost 5 bases, with 18 bases between them. This CDR3 contains 14 residues. Per germline, CDR1 GTSNPN and CDR2 SVGIG (reference sequence).

This rearrangement joins TRBV19 to TRBJ2-5; TRBD2 agrees at 9 bases. The length of the CDR3 is 15 residues. Germline CDR1 is LNHDA and CDR2 is SQIVND (reference sequence). V was clipped by 0 bases and J by 4 bases; unmatched bases: 3. The CDR3 region has the DNA TGTGCCAGTAGTATAGATGCGGGAGGGAGAGAGACCCAGTACTTC. Its translation is CASSIDAGGRETQYF.

This clone was seen only a few times. V gene TRBV7-2 combines with J gene TRBJ1-5, with a tentative D call TRBD1 (5 bases). Trimming shortened V by 1 base and J by 6 bases, and 13 bases separated the two germline ends. Germline lookup yields CDR1 SGHTA and CDR2 FQGNSA. This CDR3 is 15 amino acids long. The CDR3 DNA is TGTGCCAGCAGCTTAGTATGGTCCCAGGGTCAGCCCCAGCATTTT. Protein: CASSLVWSQGQPQHF.

This chain uses TRBV5-4 with TRBJ2-2; TRBD2 matches 12 bases. CDR3 size: 16 residues. The germline V gene encodes CDR1 SGHNT and CDR2 YYREEE (reference sequence). V lost 0 bases and J lost 7; bases outside the gene matches: 4. DNA of the CDR3: TGTGCCAGCAGCTTGGGGACTAGCGGGGACGTCGGGGAGCTGTTTTTT. Its protein product is CASSLGTSGDVGELFF.

This rearrangement joins TRBV4-1 to TRBJ2-7; 9 nucleotides align to TRBD2. Per germline, CDR1 MGHRA and CDR2 YSYEKL. V lost 3 bases and J lost 6; bases outside the gene matches: 15. The CDR3 covers 17 residues. Written as DNA, the CDR3 is TGCGCCAGCAGCCACCTCCTCTCCTTAGCGGGAGTACGCGAGCAGTACTTC. It yields the protein CASSHLLSLAGVREQYF.

This chain joins TRBV28 and TRBJ1-6; unclear D gene. The CDR3 spans 13 residues. In germline, CDR1 is MDHEN, CDR2 SYDVKM. V lost 11 bases and J lost 1, with 9 bases in between. The DNA of the CDR3 is TGTGCCGGCGGGGATTCCTATAATTCACCCCTCCACTTT. Protein: CAGGDSYNSPLHF.

CDR3 sequence: CASSLIGQNQPQHF. DNA for the CDR3: TGTGCCAGCAGCTTGATAGGGCAGAATCAGCCCCAGCATTTT. V usage is TRBV5-6 and J usage is TRBJ1-5, with D hard to call. This CDR3 is built from 14 residues. Trimming took 1 base from V and 4 from J, leaving 9 bases between them. The V gene's germline CDR1 is SGHDT and CDR2 YYEEEE.